This T cell receptor (beta chain) was identified in a study of metastatic and nonmetastatic thyroid tumors (dated by TCRdb to the early 2020s). A note on the overall study: The researchers compared repertoires between peripheral blood samples and tumor or nodule tissue samples from patients with malignant or benign thyroid disease. The research as a whole found: TCR beta diversity was reported as significantly higher in malignant tumors than in benign nodules, in both blood and tumor samples.

Before undergoing thyroid surgery, none of the patients had been given any kind of treatment. Using T-cell receptor beta sequencing, the study looked back at clinical samples from patients collected from about 2011 to 2018. This clone was observed many times. Its specific antigen is unknown. No base quality information exists; no much larger clone differs at one position. Per the germline V gene (reference sequence), DFQATT is the CDR1 and SNEGSKA is the CDR2. From the cysteine through the phenylalanine, the CDR3 covers 10 amino acids. Of the read, only the CDR3 DNA is kept; its 30 bases are in frame from base 1. V is shortened by 6 bases, J by 11 bases, and the region joining them spans 14 bases. The library came from PCR. For sequencing, an Illumina HiSeq 4000 was employed. The TCR beta-chain CDR3 region of each patient was profiled by high-throughput sequencing. The published analysis was carried out like this. Drawing on CDR3 differences between clinicopathological groups, the researchers built a classifier meant to tell apart patients with distant-metastatic papillary thyroid cancer. The Shannon index was used to measure repertoire diversity, and the Morisita-Horn index was used to measure how similar tumor and blood repertoires were. The raw public reads went through TCRdb reprocessing: fastp at Q25, MiXCR clone calling, in-frame beta chains kept. TCRdb assigned the V and J calls; the authors' analysis was not used. Recorded for this sample are approximately 20,000 clones; about 15% of them occurred a single time. The top ten hold around 18% of the sample.

This TCR was sampled from a male donor with papillary thyroid cancer or a benign thyroid nodule (not recorded which). Some clones in this sample may be carry-over from other donors' samples. The sample taken for sequencing was blood. The chain links TRBV20-1 with TRBJ2-7; a tentative D call is TRBD1 (6 bases match). CDR3 protein: CSAGGFRKYF. The DNA sequence reads TGCAGTGCAGGGGGATTCAGAAAGTACTTC.